Presented here are 2 T cell receptor beta chains from one specimen sequenced in a study of T-cell reconstitution after alpha-beta-depleted transplantation in children. Preparation of the TCRbeta library was carried out with unique molecular identifiers. TCRdb used MiXCR to reprocess the PCR reads, holding one entry per CDR3 protein. The sample shows approximately 390,000 distinct CDR3 sequences, roughly a tenth of them seen only once. This specimen was PBMCs from the stem cell graft donor, taken from the stem cell graft. These receptors were taken from a human donor who donated a stem cell graft to a child with acute myeloid leukemia.

In its sample, this clonotype was seen many times. The chain couples TRBV29-1 to TRBJ2-7; possibly TRBD1 or TRBD2 for D (5 bases each). Germline-derived CDR1 and CDR2 are SQVTM and ANQGSEA. The CDR3 contains 11 residues. Trimming took off 1 base at V and 6 bases at J, with 7 bases between the two ends. CDR3 residues: CSVEAGPEQYF. As DNA, the CDR3 is TGCAGCGTTGAAGCGGGGCCCGAGCAGTACTTC.

This clonotype has a count of ten or more. The chain recombines TRBV20-1 with TRBJ2-3; 7 bases map to TRBD2. Trimming cost V 6 bases and J 0 bases; bases outside gene matches: 12. Germline values: CDR1 DFQATT, CDR2 SNEGSKA (reference sequence). This CDR3 contains 16 residues. The CDR3 DNA reads TGCAGTGCCGGCCGACTAGCTGATCCTAGCACAGATACGCAGTATTTT. This gives the protein CSAGRLADPSTDTQYF.